This T cell receptor (beta chain) appears in the sequencing data of a study of persistence of HIV-infected CD4 T cells. Study-wide context: Donors had been on suppressive ART for a median of roughly 8 years. General observations from the study: Compared with CD3/CD28-stimulated cells, CMV- and Gag-responding cells showed lower TCRbeta richness.

The stimulus was an HIV-1 Gag 15-mer peptide pool, 0.85 to 1 ug/peptide/mL. Responding CD4+ T cells were sorted by upregulation of both CD40 ligand and CD69. In regard to this clone: Its target is unknown.

The V segment lost 6 bases and the J segment 2 bases; nucleotides outside the gene matches: 1. Germline CDR1 SGHKS, CDR2 YYEKEE (reference sequence). The CDR3 runs 13 residues. This was the immunoSEQ version 4 assay in survey mode. Clones were sequenced by immunoSEQ multiplex PCR, and TCRdb holds only the in-frame ones, with some missing. The sample consists of more than 30,000 clones, roughly 70% of them appearing once. This specimen was CD4+ T cells sorted from PBMCs after approximately 19-hour stimulation, taken from a patient who received antiretroviral therapy. The sequence was obtained from an adult man with HIV who was CMV-seropositive. J is TRBJ2-1 and V is TRBV5-5, with 8 bases lining up with TRBD1. For the CDR3, the DNA is TGTGCCAGCACGGACAGGGCCTACAATGAGCAGTTCTTC. It encodes CASTDRAYNEQFF.